A single sample is the source of the 7 T cell receptor beta chains below, sequenced in a study of CD8 T cells in ankylosing spondylitis. TCRdb reprocessed the 5' RACE reads via MiXCR and lists one record per CDR3 protein. The sample consists of about 250,000 distinct CDR3 sequences, 30% to 40% of them appearing once. Sequencing input: blood, either unsorted or a sorted T cell fraction (not recorded which). The receptor set was obtained from a male donor with ankylosing spondylitis or in good health (not recorded which).

The chain couples TRBV7-2 to TRBJ2-2; TRBD2 matches at 8 bases. CDR3 size: 14 residues. Germline CDR1 reads SGHTA; CDR2 reads FQGNSA. With 6 bases clipped from V and 4 bases from J, the junction kept 4 bases outside the gene matches. The DNA for the CDR3 is TGTGCCAGCAGGACGGGGGGGAGCACCGGGGAGCTGTTTTTT. The encoded protein is CASRTGGSTGELFF.

This chain joins TRBV12-3 or TRBV12-4 and TRBJ2-1, with 13 positions matching TRBD2. This CDR3 is built from 15 residues. V lost 3 bases to trimming and J lost 9 bases; unmatched junction nucleotides: 5. The CDR3 spells CASSFPTSGGFEQFF. Here the CDR3 DNA reads TGTGCCAGCAGTTTCCCGACTAGCGGGGGGTTTGAGCAGTTCTTC.

Turning to this clonotype: A junction end diverges from the germline sequence, so it may reflect a read error. V and J are TRBV7-6 and TRBJ2-2, with D possibly being TRBD1 or TRBD2 (5 bases each). Germline V gene data show CDR1 as SGHVS and CDR2 as FNYEAQ. This CDR3 has 14 residues. CDR3 sequence reads: CASSLGLQDGDLFF. The CDR3 coding sequence is TGTGCCAGCAGCTTAGGTCTACAGGACGGGGACCTGTTTTTT.

V usage is TRBV29-1 and J usage is TRBJ1-2; 7 nucleotides agree with TRBD1. Germline lookup yields CDR1 SQVTM and CDR2 ANQGSEA. V shed 7 bases and J 4 bases; nucleotides not matched to a gene: 12. This CDR3 contains 14 residues. CDR3 sequence reads: CSAQGTDNVYGYTF. CDR3 DNA sequence: TGCAGCGCACAAGGGACAGATAACGTCTATGGCTACACCTTC.

J is TRBJ2-7 and V is TRBV11-2, with D perhaps matching TRBD2 (6 bases). Germline values: CDR1 SGHAT, CDR2 FQNNGV. V gave up 6 bases and J gave up 4 bases, with 16 bases separating them. The CDR3 is 14 residues long. CDR3 in DNA: TGTGCCAGCAGTTATGGTGACGGGGGATACGAGCAGTACTTC. It translates to CASSYGDGGYEQYF.

J is TRBJ2-5 and V is TRBV5-1; TRBD1 matches 8 bases. Germline V gene lookup returns CDR1 SGHRS and CDR2 YFSETQ. Trimming removed 4 bases from V and 4 bases from J; junction bases left unmatched: 9. The CDR3 runs to 15 residues. The CDR3 sequence is CASSEGTGWGETQYF. For the CDR3, the DNA is TGCGCCAGCAGCGAGGGGACAGGTTGGGGAGAGACCCAGTACTTC.

The sample holds a few counts of this clonotype. The chain couples TRBV7-9 to TRBJ2-1; the D gene is possibly TRBD1 (7 bases). The CDR3 sequence is 17 residues long. Germline V gene data show CDR1 as SEHNR and CDR2 as FQNEAQ (reference sequence). Trimming took off 5 bases at V and 9 bases at J, with 26 bases between the two ends. The DNA for the CDR3 is TGTGCCAGCAGCCACAGGGGTGGACTAACGTTGTTCGGTGAGCAGTTCTTC. Translation gives CASSHRGGLTLFGEQFF.